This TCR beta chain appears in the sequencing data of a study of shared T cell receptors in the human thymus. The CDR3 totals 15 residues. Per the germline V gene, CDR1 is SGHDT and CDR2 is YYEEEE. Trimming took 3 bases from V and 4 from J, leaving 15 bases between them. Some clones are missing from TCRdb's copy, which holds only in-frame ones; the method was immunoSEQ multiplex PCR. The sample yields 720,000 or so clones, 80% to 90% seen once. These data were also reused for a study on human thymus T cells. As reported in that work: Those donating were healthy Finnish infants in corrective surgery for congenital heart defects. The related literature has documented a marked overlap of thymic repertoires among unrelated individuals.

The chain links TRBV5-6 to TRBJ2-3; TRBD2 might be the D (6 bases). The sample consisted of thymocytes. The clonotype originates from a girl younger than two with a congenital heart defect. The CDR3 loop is CASSSNGGSADTQYF. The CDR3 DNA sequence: TGTGCCAGCAGCTCTAACGGGGGTAGTGCAGATACGCAGTATTTT. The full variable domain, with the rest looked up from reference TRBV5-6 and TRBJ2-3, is DAGVTQSPTHLIKTRGQQVTLRCSPKSGHDTVSWYQQALGQGPQFIFQYYEEEERQRGNFPDRFSGHQFPNYSSELNVNALLLGDSALYLCASSSNGGSADTQYFGPGTRLTVL.